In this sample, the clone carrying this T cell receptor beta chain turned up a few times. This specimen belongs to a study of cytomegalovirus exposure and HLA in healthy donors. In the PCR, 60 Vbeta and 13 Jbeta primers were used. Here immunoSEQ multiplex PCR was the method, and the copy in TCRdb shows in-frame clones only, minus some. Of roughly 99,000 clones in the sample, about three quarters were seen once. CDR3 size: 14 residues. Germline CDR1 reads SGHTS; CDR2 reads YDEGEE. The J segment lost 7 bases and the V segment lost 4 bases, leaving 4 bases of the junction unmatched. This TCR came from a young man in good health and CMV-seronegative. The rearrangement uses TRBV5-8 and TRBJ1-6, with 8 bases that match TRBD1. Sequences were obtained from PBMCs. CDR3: CASSRGQENSPLHF. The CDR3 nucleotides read TGTGCCAGCAGCAGGGGACAGGAAAATTCACCCCTCCACTTT.